This TCR beta chain came from a study of CD8+ T cells in alopecia areata. For this clone: Its antigen is not known.

cDNA serving as the sequencing template came from extracted, reverse transcribed RNA. Clones were read by immunoSEQ multiplex PCR, and TCRdb kept only the in-frame ones, dropping some. The table records more than 140,000 clones, around 86% of them present only once. Study-wide results and caveats: Scalp clonality and expanded CD8+ clones among the top 100 fell significantly with tofacitinib.

Stated treatment: oral pan-JAK inhibitor, 5-10 mg twice daily. Obtained from alopecia areata patients were lesional scalp punch biopsies along with peripheral blood. V shed 5 bases and J 4 bases; nucleotides not matched to a gene: 7. CDR3 length equals 16 residues. Germline V gene lookup returns CDR1 SGHAT and CDR2 FQDESV (reference sequence). The chain uses TRBV11-1 and TRBJ2-7; 14 nucleotides match TRBD2. This material consisted of CD8+ T cells sorted from blood, taken at week 4, from a patient treated with tofacitinib. The source of this sequence is a human donor with alopecia areata. CDR3 DNA sequence: TGTGCCAGCAGCGGGACTAGCGGGGGTGTAAAATACGAGCAGTACTTC. It specifies CASSGTSGGVKYEQYF.